The 2 T cell receptor beta chains below all came from one sample that was sequenced in a study of blood T cell repertoires in COVID-19. Method: immunoSEQ multiplex PCR; TCRdb's copy keeps in-frame clones and lacks some. The sample carries under 250,000 clones, almost 90% recorded once. Sequences were obtained from peripheral blood. The source of these receptors is a man at least 80 years old with acute or convalescent COVID-19.

The chain uses TRBV25-1 and TRBJ1-4, with D possibly TRBD1 on 5 matching bases. This CDR3 has 15 residues. Germline values: CDR1 MGHDK, CDR2 SYGVNS. V was pared by 5 bases and J by 8 bases, with 18 bases between. The CDR3 bases are TGTGCCAGCAGTATCCTTATAGGGGAAGGGGAAAAACTGTTTTTT. It is translated as CASSILIGEGEKLFF.

This clone was recorded only once. The rearrangement uses TRBV3-1 (or the pseudogene TRBV3-2) and TRBJ2-1, with D possibly matching TRBD2 (6 bases). V was pared by 0 bases and J by 8 bases, with 14 bases between. The CDR3 runs 15 residues. Germline loops: CDR1 LGHDT, CDR2 YNNKEL (reference sequence). The CDR3 loop reads CASSQDLARRDEQFF. CDR3 nucleotides: TGTGCCAGCAGCCAAGACCTAGCGCGCCGGGATGAGCAGTTCTTC.